This TCR beta chain derives from a study of T-cell memory formation after mild COVID-19. TCRdb ran MiXCR on the 5' RACE reads and lists one entry per CDR3 protein. This sample has roughly 400,000 distinct CDR3 sequences, with 18% found just once. The length of the CDR3 is 14 residues. Germline V gives CDR1 SGHNT, CDR2 YENEEA. The V segment lost 5 bases and the J segment 8 bases; nucleotides outside the gene matches: 6. The source material was PBMCs or a T cell subset sorted from them (not recorded which). The TCR originated in a man younger than 35 who had mild COVID-19 (a few samples of this study predate the infection). Cell type and time point are not known. The V and J genes are TRBV11-3 and TRBJ2-1, with TRBD1 identical over 10 bases. The CDR3 loop is CASSPGTGDHEQFF. DNA for the CDR3: TGTGCCAGCAGCCCGGGGACAGGGGATCATGAGCAGTTCTTC. Complete variable domain (other parts from reference TRBV11-3 and TRBJ2-1): EAGVVQSPRYKIIEKKQPVAFWCNPISGHNTLYWYLQNLGQGPELLIRYENEEAVDDSQLPKDRFSAERLKGVDSTLKIQPAELGDSAVYLCASSPGTGDHEQFFGPGTRLTVL.